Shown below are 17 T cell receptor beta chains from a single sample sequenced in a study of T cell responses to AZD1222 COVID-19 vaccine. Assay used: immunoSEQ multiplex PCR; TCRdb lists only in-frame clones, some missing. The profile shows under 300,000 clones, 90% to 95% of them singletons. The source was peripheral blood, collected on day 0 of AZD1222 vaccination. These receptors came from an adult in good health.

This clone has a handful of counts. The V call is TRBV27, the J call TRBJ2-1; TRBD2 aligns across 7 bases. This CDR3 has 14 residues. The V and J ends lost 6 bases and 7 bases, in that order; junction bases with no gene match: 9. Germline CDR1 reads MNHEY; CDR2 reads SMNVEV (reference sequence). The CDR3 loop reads CASRGGWPGNEQFF. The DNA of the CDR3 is TGTGCCAGCAGGGGGGGGTGGCCGGGGAATGAGCAGTTCTTC.

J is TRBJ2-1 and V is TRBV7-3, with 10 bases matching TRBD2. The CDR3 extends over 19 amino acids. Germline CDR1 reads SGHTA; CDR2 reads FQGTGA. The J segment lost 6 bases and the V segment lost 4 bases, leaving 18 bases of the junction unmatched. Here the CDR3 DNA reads TGTGCCAGCAGCTCTGGACCCGGCCCTCTGGGACTAGCGCTCAATGAGCAGTTCTTC. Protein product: CASSSGPGPLGLALNEQFF.

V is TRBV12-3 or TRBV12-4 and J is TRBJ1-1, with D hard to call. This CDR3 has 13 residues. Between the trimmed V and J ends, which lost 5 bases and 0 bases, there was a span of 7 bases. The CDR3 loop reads CASSEYMNTEAFF. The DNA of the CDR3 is TGTGCCAGCAGTGAATATATGAACACTGAAGCTTTCTTT.

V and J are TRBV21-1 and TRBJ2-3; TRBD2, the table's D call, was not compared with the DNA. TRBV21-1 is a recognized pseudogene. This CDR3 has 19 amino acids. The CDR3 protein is CAPAISGTSGRTGADTQYF. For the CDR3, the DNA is TGTGCCCCGGCAATTTCTGGGACTAGCGGGAGGACCGGGGCAGATACGCAGTATTTT.

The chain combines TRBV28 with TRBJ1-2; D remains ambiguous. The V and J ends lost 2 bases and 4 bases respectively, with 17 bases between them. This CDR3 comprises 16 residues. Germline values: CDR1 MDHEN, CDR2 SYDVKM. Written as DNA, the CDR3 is TGTGCCAGCAGTTTACCTACCCTTGAGCAGTCCTATGGCTACACCTTC. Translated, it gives CASSLPTLEQSYGYTF.

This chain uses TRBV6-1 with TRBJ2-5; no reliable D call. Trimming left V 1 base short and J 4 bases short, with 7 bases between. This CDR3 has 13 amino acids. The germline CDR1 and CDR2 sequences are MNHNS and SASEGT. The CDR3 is CASSEVGLETQYF. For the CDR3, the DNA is TGTGCCAGCAGTGAAGTCGGTTTAGAGACCCAGTACTTC.

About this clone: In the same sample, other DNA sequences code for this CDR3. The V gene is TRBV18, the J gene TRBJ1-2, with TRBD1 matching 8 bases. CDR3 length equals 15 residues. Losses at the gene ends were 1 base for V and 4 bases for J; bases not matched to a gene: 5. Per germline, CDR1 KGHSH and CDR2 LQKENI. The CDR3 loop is CASSPRQGSGYGYTF. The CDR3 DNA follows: TGTGCCAGCTCACCACGACAGGGGTCGGGCTATGGCTACACCTTC.

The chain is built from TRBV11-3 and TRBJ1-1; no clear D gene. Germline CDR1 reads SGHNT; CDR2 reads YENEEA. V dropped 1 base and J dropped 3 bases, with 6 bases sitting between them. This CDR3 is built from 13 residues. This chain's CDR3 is CASSLGFDTEAFF. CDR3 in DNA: TGTGCCAGCAGCTTAGGGTTTGACACTGAAGCTTTCTTT.

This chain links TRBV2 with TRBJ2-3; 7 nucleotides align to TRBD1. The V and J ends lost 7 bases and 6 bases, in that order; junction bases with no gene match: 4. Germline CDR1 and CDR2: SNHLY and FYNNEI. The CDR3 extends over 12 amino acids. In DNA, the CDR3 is TGTGCCAGCACACAGGGGATCGATACGCAGTATTTT. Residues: CASTQGIDTQYF.

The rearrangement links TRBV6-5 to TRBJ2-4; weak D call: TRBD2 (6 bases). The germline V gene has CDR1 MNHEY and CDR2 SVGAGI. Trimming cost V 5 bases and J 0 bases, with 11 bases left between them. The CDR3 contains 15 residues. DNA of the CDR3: TGTGCCAGCAGTAAGACTAGGATAGCCAAAAACATTCAGTACTTC. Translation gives CASSKTRIAKNIQYF.

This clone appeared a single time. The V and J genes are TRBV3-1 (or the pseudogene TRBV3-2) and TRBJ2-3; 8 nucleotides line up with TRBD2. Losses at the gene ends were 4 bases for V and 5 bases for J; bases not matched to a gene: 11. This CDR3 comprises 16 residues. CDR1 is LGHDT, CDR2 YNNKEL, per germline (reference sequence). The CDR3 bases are TGTGCCAGCAGCCCCTACGCGGGGGGCTTTATAGATACGCAGTATTTT. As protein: CASSPYAGGFIDTQYF.

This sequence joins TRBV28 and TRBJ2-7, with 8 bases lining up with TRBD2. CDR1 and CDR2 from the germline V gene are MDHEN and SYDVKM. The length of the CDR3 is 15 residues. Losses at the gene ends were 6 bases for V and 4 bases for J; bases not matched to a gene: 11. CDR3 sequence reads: CASRPGTGGPYEQYF. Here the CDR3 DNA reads TGTGCCAGCAGACCCGGGACGGGAGGGCCTTACGAGCAGTACTTC. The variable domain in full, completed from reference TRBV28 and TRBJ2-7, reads DVKVTQSSRYLVKRTGEKVFLECVQDMDHENMFWYRQDPGLGLRLIYFSYDVKMKEKGDIPEGYSVSREKKERFSLILESASTNQTSMYLCASRPGTGGPYEQYFGPGTRLTVT.

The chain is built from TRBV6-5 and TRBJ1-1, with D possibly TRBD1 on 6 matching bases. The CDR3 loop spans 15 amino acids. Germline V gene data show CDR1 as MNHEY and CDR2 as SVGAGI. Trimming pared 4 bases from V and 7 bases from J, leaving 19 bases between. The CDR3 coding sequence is TGTGCCAGCAGTTTACAGACAGGAACCAACTATGAAGCTTTCTTT. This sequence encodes CASSLQTGTNYEAFF.

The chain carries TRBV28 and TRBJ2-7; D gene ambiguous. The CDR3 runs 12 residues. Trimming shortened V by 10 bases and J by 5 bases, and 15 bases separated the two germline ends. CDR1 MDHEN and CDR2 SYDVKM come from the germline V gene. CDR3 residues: CATTENTNEQYF. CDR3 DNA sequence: TGTGCCACCACGGAAAATACCAACGAGCAGTACTTC.

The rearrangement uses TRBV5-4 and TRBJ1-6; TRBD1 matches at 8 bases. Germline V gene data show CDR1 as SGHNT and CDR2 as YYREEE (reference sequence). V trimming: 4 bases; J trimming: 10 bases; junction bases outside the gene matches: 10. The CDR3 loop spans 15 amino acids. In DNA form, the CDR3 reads TGTGCCAGCAGCGTCTCCGGGACAGGACACTCACCCCTCCACTTT. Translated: CASSVSGTGHSPLHF.

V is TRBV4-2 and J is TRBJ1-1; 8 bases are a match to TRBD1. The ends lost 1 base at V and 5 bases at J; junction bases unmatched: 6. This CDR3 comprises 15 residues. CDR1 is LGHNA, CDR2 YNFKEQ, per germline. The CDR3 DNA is TGTGCCAGCAGCCAAGCGGACAGGGCGGGGACTGAAGCTTTCTTT. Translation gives CASSQADRAGTEAFF.

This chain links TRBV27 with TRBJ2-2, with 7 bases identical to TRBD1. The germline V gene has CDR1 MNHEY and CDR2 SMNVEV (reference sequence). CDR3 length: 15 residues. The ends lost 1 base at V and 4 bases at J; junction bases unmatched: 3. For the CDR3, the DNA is TGTGCCAGCAGTTTATTGGCAGGGGGCACCGGGGAGCTGTTTTTT. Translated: CASSLLAGGTGELFF.